A single sample gave rise to the 21 T cell receptor beta chains below, sequenced in a study of control samples from healthy donors and cancer patients. Assay used: immunoSEQ multiplex PCR; TCRdb lists only in-frame clones, some missing. This table has 90,000 to 100,000 clones, about 79% appearing once. The sample comprised blood. The receptors were sampled from a woman between 25 and 40 years old in good health.

This rearrangement joins TRBV7-2 to TRBJ1-5; 7 nucleotides agree with TRBD1. The CDR3 totals 15 residues. J was trimmed by 0 bases and V by 4 bases; bases with no gene match: 3. Germline values: CDR1 SGHTA, CDR2 FQGNSA. The DNA of the CDR3 is TGTGCCAGCAGCTATACAGGGGTTAGCAATCAGCCCCAGCATTTT. The encoded protein is CASSYTGVSNQPQHF. Full variable domain (missing parts from reference TRBV7-2 and TRBJ1-5): GAGVSQSPSNKVTEKGKDVELRCDPISGHTALYWYRQSLGQGLEFLIYFQGNSAPDKSGLPSDRFSAERTGGSVSTLTIQRTQQEDSAVYLCASSYTGVSNQPQHFGDGTRLSIL.

The chain joins TRBV5-6 to TRBJ2-5, with D unclear. The CDR3 loop spans 14 amino acids. V lost 0 bases and J 1 base, leaving 7 bases between the germline ends. Germline assignment: CDR1 SGHDT and CDR2 YYEEEE. CDR3 sequence reads: CASSLVSTQETQYF. For the CDR3, the DNA is TGTGCCAGCAGCTTGGTGTCTACCCAAGAGACCCAGTACTTC.

This chain uses TRBV5-6 with TRBJ1-2, with D possibly TRBD1 on 5 matching bases. V lost 4 bases to trimming and J lost 3 bases, with 16 bases between them. This CDR3 comprises 15 residues. The germline V gene encodes CDR1 SGHDT and CDR2 YYEEEE. The DNA of the CDR3 is TGTGCCAGCAGCACCCAGGGTCCCCTTGACTATGGCTACACCTTC. Translating it yields CASSTQGPLDYGYTF. Full variable domain (rest looked up from reference TRBV5-6 and TRBJ1-2): DAGVTQSPTHLIKTRGQQVTLRCSPKSGHDTVSWYQQALGQGPQFIFQYYEEEERQRGNFPDRFSGHQFPNYSSELNVNALLLGDSALYLCASSTQGPLDYGYTFGSGTRLTVV.

This clone was recorded only once. V gene TRBV19 combines with J gene TRBJ2-6; D is undetermined. CDR3 length equals 15 residues. Trimming took off 6 bases at V and 0 bases at J, with 9 bases between the two ends. Germline V CDR1 and CDR2: LNHDA, SQIVND (reference sequence). CDR3 in amino acids: CASSPDNSGANVLTF. As DNA, the CDR3 is TGTGCCAGTAGCCCCGACAACTCTGGGGCCAACGTCCTGACTTTC.

The chain has TRBV29-1 and TRBJ2-3; TRBD2 matches at 9 bases. The CDR3 runs to 16 residues. V shed 5 bases, J shed 2 bases, and the junction held 11 bases outside the gene matches. Germline loops: CDR1 SQVTM, CDR2 ANQGSEA. The CDR3 protein is CSVPASAGGFTDTQYF. CDR3 in DNA: TGCAGCGTTCCGGCCTCAGCGGGGGGATTCACAGATACGCAGTATTTT.

V gene TRBV7-9 combines with J gene TRBJ2-1, with 10 bases fitting TRBD1. Germline V gene data show CDR1 as SEHNR and CDR2 as FQNEAQ (reference sequence). Trimming at V came to 3 bases and at J to 8 bases, leaving 4 bases not matched to a gene. The CDR3 is 14 residues long. The CDR3 coding sequence is TGTGCCAGCAGCTTGGGGACAGGGGTTGATGAGCAGTTCTTC. The encoded protein is CASSLGTGVDEQFF.

In its sample, this clone was seen once. The chain couples TRBV7-9 to TRBJ2-5, with a tentative D call TRBD2 (5 bases). There are 14 residues in the CDR3. CDR1 SEHNR and CDR2 FQNEAQ come from the germline V gene (reference sequence). V dropped 1 base and J dropped 4 bases, with 10 bases sitting between them. CDR3 region: CASSLDIGVETQYF. CDR3 DNA sequence: TGTGCCAGCAGCTTAGACATCGGGGTAGAGACCCAGTACTTC.

The genes are TRBV12-5 and TRBJ2-6; either TRBD1 or TRBD2 may supply D (5 bases each). The CDR3 loop spans 16 amino acids. V was pared by 1 base and J by 0 bases, with 7 bases between. Germline V gene sequence: CDR1 LGHNT, CDR2 FRNRAP. This CDR3 is CASGLAGLSGANVLTF. The CDR3 nucleotides are TGTGCTAGTGGTTTGGCGGGGCTCTCTGGGGCCAACGTCCTGACTTTC.

The chain couples TRBV19 to TRBJ2-1; D is undetermined. Germline assignment: CDR1 LNHDA and CDR2 SQIVND (reference sequence). This CDR3 is built from 12 residues. Trimming took 5 bases from V and 9 from J, leaving 11 bases between them. The CDR3 nucleotides are TGTGCCAGTAGTGCCACGATGGGTGAGCAGTTCTTC. It is translated as CASSATMGEQFF.

The V and J genes are TRBV6-6 and TRBJ1-5; 7 nucleotides align to TRBD1. Trimming removed 6 bases from V and 1 base from J; junction bases left unmatched: 6. From germline, CDR1 is MNHNY and CDR2 SVGAGI (reference sequence). This CDR3 region has 15 residues. CDR3 nucleotides: TGTGCCAGCAGCCGGAGACAGGGCAGCAATCAGCCCCAGCATTTT. Amino acids: CASSRRQGSNQPQHF.

The rearrangement uses TRBV20-1 and TRBJ1-1, with D maybe TRBD1 (6 bases). Looked up from germline, CDR1 is DFQATT and CDR2 is SNEGSKA (reference sequence). The CDR3 has 11 amino acids. The ends were cut back, 5 bases at V and 4 bases at J, with 8 bases in the middle. This CDR3 is CSAPGVTEAFF. CDR3 DNA sequence: TGCAGTGCTCCAGGGGTCACTGAAGCTTTCTTT.

The chain joins TRBV24-1 to TRBJ2-1, with D tentatively TRBD1 or TRBD2 (5 bases each). The germline V gene has CDR1 KGHDR and CDR2 SFDVKD. The CDR3 is 15 residues long. The V end lost 4 bases, the J end lost 10 bases, and 19 bases lay between the germline ends. This CDR3 reads CATSEPRGAEREQFF. Written as DNA, the CDR3 is TGTGCCACCAGTGAACCCCGAGGGGCAGAAAGAGAGCAGTTCTTC.

The chain uses TRBV6-1 and TRBJ1-2; TRBD1 matches 7 bases. CDR3 length: 15 amino acids. Germline lookup yields CDR1 MNHNS and CDR2 SASEGT. Trimming took 2 bases from V and 4 from J; bases not matched to a gene: 7. Written as DNA, the CDR3 is TGTGCCAGCAGTGAATCACAGGGGCGAGTCTATGGCTACACCTTC. Translated: CASSESQGRVYGYTF.

The rearrangement joins TRBV7-2 to TRBJ1-5, with D possibly TRBD1 on 6 matching bases. CDR1 is SGHTA and CDR2 is FQGNSA in the germline V gene. The CDR3 length is 15 residues. V dropped 1 base and J dropped 6 bases, with 13 bases sitting between them. DNA of the CDR3: TGTGCCAGCAGCTTAGGCGGACAGATGGCTCAGCCCCAGCATTTT. Amino acid sequence: CASSLGGQMAQPQHF.

The chain combines TRBV5-4 with TRBJ2-4, with 11 positions matching TRBD2. The J segment lost 0 bases and the V segment lost 5 bases, leaving 7 bases of the junction unmatched. The CDR3 sequence is 17 residues long. Per germline, CDR1 SGHNT and CDR2 YYREEE (reference sequence). For the CDR3, the DNA is TGTGCCAGCAGTTCGCTAGCGGGGGGTACAGCCAAAAACATTCAGTACTTC. Translated, it gives CASSSLAGGTAKNIQYF. Full variable domain (missing parts from reference TRBV5-4 and TRBJ2-4): ETGVTQSPTHLIKTRGQQVTLRCSSQSGHNTVSWYQQALGQGPQFIFQYYREEENGRGNFPPRFSGLQFPNYSSELNVNALELDDSALYLCASSSLAGGTAKNIQYFGAGTRLSVL.

This clone has just one count. The chain joins TRBV7-3 to TRBJ1-2; tentatively, D is TRBD1 (5 bases). The V and J ends lost 2 bases and 6 bases respectively, with 10 bases between them. CDR3 size: 13 residues. Germline CDR1 reads SGHTA; CDR2 reads FQGTGA. CDR3 in amino acids: CASSLAGRDGYTF. In nucleotides, the CDR3 is TGTGCCAGCAGCTTAGCAGGGAGGGATGGCTACACCTTC.

This clone was counted between two and nine times. This chain connects TRBV5-1 to TRBJ1-2; D ambiguous. The CDR3 extends over 16 amino acids. Looked up from germline, CDR1 is SGHRS and CDR2 is YFSETQ. Trimming removed 0 bases at V and 0 bases at J, with 12 bases between. This CDR3 reads CASSLGLQEANYGYTF. For the CDR3, the DNA is TGCGCCAGCAGCTTGGGCCTCCAGGAAGCTAACTATGGCTACACCTTC.

J is TRBJ1-3 and V is TRBV5-1; D is ambiguous. This CDR3 contains 16 residues. Germline-derived CDR1 and CDR2 are SGHRS and YFSETQ. The V gene lost 3 bases and the J gene lost 4 bases, with 17 bases spanning the gap. CDR3 sequence (DNA): TGCGCCAGCAGCTCTTACCCCAGGAGCGGGGGAAACACCATATATTTT. Translated: CASSSYPRSGGNTIYF.

The chain has TRBV4-3 and TRBJ1-4; D is perhaps TRBD1 (6 bases). With 0 bases removed from V and 3 bases from J, the gap between germline ends came to 20 bases. The length of the CDR3 is 19 residues. Per the germline V gene, CDR1 is LGHNA and CDR2 is YSLEER. The CDR3 here is CASSQERFRSGGPNEKLFF. In DNA, the CDR3 is TGCGCCAGCAGCCAAGAAAGGTTCAGGAGCGGGGGGCCTAATGAAAAACTGTTTTTT.

The rearrangement uses TRBV5-1 and TRBJ1-2, with 12 bases aligning to TRBD1. The CDR3 is 15 amino acids. Germline trimming cut 4 bases from V and 2 bases from J; bases unmatched to any gene: 3. Germline V CDR1 and CDR2: SGHRS, YFSETQ. As DNA, the CDR3 is TGCGCCAGCAGCGAGGGACAGGGGGCGAACTATGGCTACACCTTC. Amino acids: CASSEGQGANYGYTF.

Here the CDR3 DNA reads TGTGCCAGCAGCTTGAGAGGGGAGACGTACGGAAACACCATATATTTT. Encoded protein: CASSLRGETYGNTIYF. The chain is built from TRBV5-8 and TRBJ1-3; D possibly corresponds to TRBD1 (5 bases). The CDR3 loop spans 16 amino acids. Germline-derived CDR1 and CDR2 are SGHTS and YDEGEE. V lost 1 base and J lost 4, with 15 bases in between.